The entry below gives a single T cell receptor beta chain sequence along with its context. Its specificity is not known. The data were taken from a study of PD-1 blockade in classical Hodgkin lymphoma. Points from the study as a whole: The repertoire differences lack a defined cause, possibly disease activity or prior therapy.

Profiled with immunoSEQ multiplex PCR; TCRdb holds only in-frame clones, not every one. Among some 93,000 clones listed, 89% were seen once. Trimming stripped 2 bases from V and 8 bases from J, with 18 bases between. Germline V gene data show CDR1 as MGHDK and CDR2 as SYGVNS. This CDR3 has 15 residues. All patients relapsed after autologous stem cell transplantation, and brentuximab vedotin exposure varied. The chain uses TRBV25-1 and TRBJ1-2; unclear D gene. Sequenced material: peripheral blood mononuclear cells (PBMCs), taken before the second cycle of nivolumab. The TCR comes from a human donor with classical Hodgkin lymphoma. In DNA, the CDR3 is TGTGCCAGCAGTGAACTAGGCCTCTCGTTCGGGGGCTACACCTTC. It specifies CASSELGLSFGGYTF.